Listed below are T cell receptor beta chains from one sample, sequenced in a study of OX40 agonist ivuxolimab in advanced cancers. Generated by immunoSEQ multiplex PCR, the TCRdb table keeps only in-frame clones and is missing some. In the table there are some 84,000 clones, 89% of which are singletons. This sample comprised CD4+ or CD8+ T cells sorted from blood, obtained in a trial of the OX40 agonist ivuxolimab. All receptors derive from an adult with an advanced solid tumor such as melanoma, head and neck, liver or kidney cancer. CDR3s include the opening cysteine and the closing phenylalanine or tryptophan. A D gene is named only where the DNA matches it firmly. A clone size is listed for some rows: how often the clone was seen (once, few, many), or a class if it is expanded.

CDR3aa: CASTLGGTDEQYF
CDR3nt: TGTGCCAGCACCTTGGGGGGTACCGACGAGCAGTACTTC
abundance: .
v_gene: TRBV5-5
j_gene: TRBJ2-7
d_gene: .

CDR3aa: CASSLAGASYYEQYF
CDR3nt: TGTGCCAGCAGCTTGGCGGGAGCCTCCTACTACGAGCAGTACTTC
abundance: .
v_gene: TRBV5-4
j_gene: TRBJ2-7
d_gene: .

CDR3aa: CASSVVSGGSGELFF
CDR3nt: TGTGCCAGCAGCGTAGTGTCCGGGGGATCCGGGGAGCTGTTTTTT
abundance: .
v_gene: TRBV9
j_gene: TRBJ2-2
d_gene: .

CDR3aa: CASRPKLGLAGPEQYF
CDR3nt: TGTGCCAGTAGGCCCAAACTTGGACTAGCGGGACCCGAGCAGTACTTC
abundance: .
v_gene: TRBV19
j_gene: TRBJ2-7
d_gene: TRBD2

CDR3aa: CAGLWVGANSNEQYF
CDR3nt: TGTGCCGGACTCTGGGTGGGCGCGAATTCTAACGAGCAGTACTTC
abundance: .
v_gene: TRBV30
j_gene: TRBJ2-7
d_gene: .

CDR3aa: CASSQDLARNEQFF
CDR3nt: TGTGCCAGCAGCCAAGATCTAGCTCGCAATGAGCAGTTCTTC
abundance: .
v_gene: TRBV4-2
j_gene: TRBJ2-1
d_gene: .

CDR3aa: CASRDHSYGYTF
CDR3nt: TGTGCCAGCAGGGATCACAGCTATGGCTACACCTTC
abundance: few
v_gene: TRBV28
j_gene: TRBJ1-2
d_gene: .

CDR3aa: CASSQEGLPQHF
CDR3nt: TGTGCCAGCAGCCAAGAAGGGTTGCCCCAGCATTTT
abundance: .
v_gene: TRBV28
j_gene: TRBJ1-5
d_gene: .

CDR3aa: CASSPRLAGAVGELFF
CDR3nt: TGTGCCAGCAGCCCACGACTAGCGGGAGCTGTCGGGGAGCTGTTTTTT
abundance: .
v_gene: TRBV7-9
j_gene: TRBJ2-2
d_gene: TRBD2

CDR3aa: CASSLGGARGEAFF
CDR3nt: TGTGCCAGCAGCTTAGGGGGGGCCCGCGGTGAAGCTTTCTTT
abundance: .
v_gene: TRBV7-2
j_gene: TRBJ1-1
d_gene: .

CDR3aa: CASSLNTIQGNEKLFF
CDR3nt: TGTGCCAGCAGCTTGAATACAATACAGGGTAATGAAAAACTGTTTTTT
abundance: .
v_gene: TRBV5-4
j_gene: TRBJ1-4
d_gene: .

CDR3aa: CASRGSPSNEKLFF
CDR3nt: TGTGCCAGCAGGGGGAGTCCCTCTAATGAAAAACTGTTTTTT
abundance: .
v_gene: TRBV2
j_gene: TRBJ1-4
d_gene: .

CDR3aa: CASSLGGRPGAFNTIYF
CDR3nt: TGTGCCAGCAGCTTAGGAGGTCGGCCAGGGGCCTTCAACACCATATATTTT
abundance: .
v_gene: TRBV7-2
j_gene: TRBJ1-3
d_gene: .

CDR3aa: CASRESTSTGELFF
CDR3nt: TGTGCCAGCAGGGAGAGCACTAGCACCGGGGAGCTGTTTTTT
abundance: .
v_gene: TRBV6-5
j_gene: TRBJ2-2
d_gene: .

CDR3aa: CASSFTASSYNEQFF
CDR3nt: TGTGCCAGCAGCTTTACAGCAAGCTCCTACAATGAGCAGTTCTTC
abundance: once
v_gene: TRBV7-3
j_gene: TRBJ2-1
d_gene: .

CDR3aa: CATSRGQGSFYGYTF
CDR3nt: TGTGCCACCAGCAGGGGACAGGGAAGTTTCTATGGCTACACCTTC
abundance: .
v_gene: TRBV15
j_gene: TRBJ1-2
d_gene: TRBD1

CDR3aa: CASSPLSYNEQFF
CDR3nt: TGTGCCAGCAGCCCCCTATCCTACAATGAGCAGTTCTTC
abundance: .
v_gene: TRBV5-4
j_gene: TRBJ2-1
d_gene: .

CDR3aa: CASSLQGYNEKLFF
CDR3nt: TGTGCCAGCAGCTTGCAGGGGTATAATGAAAAACTGTTTTTT
abundance: .
v_gene: TRBV5-6
j_gene: TRBJ1-4
d_gene: .

CDR3aa: CASSRGPPLHF
CDR3nt: TGTGCCAGCAGCCGGGGACCACCCCTCCACTTT
abundance: .
v_gene: TRBV2
j_gene: TRBJ1-6
d_gene: .

CDR3aa: CASSRALDRPGELFF
CDR3nt: TGTGCCAGCAGTAGAGCCCTCGACAGGCCCGGGGAGCTGTTTTTT
abundance: once
v_gene: TRBV6-5
j_gene: TRBJ2-2
d_gene: .

CDR3aa: CASSGREVGEAFF
CDR3nt: TGTGCCAGCAGCGGCCGGGAGGTCGGTGAAGCTTTCTTT
abundance: .
v_gene: TRBV7-9
j_gene: TRBJ1-1
d_gene: .

CDR3aa: CASSLTSGSIEQYF
CDR3nt: TGCGCCAGCAGCTTGACTAGCGGGAGTATCGAGCAGTACTTC
abundance: .
v_gene: TRBV5-1
j_gene: TRBJ2-7
d_gene: TRBD2

CDR3aa: CASSFAGGSGELFF
CDR3nt: TGTGCCAGCAGTTTTGCGGGGGGTAGTGGGGAGCTGTTTTTT
abundance: .
v_gene: TRBV6-6
j_gene: TRBJ2-2
d_gene: TRBD2

CDR3aa: CASSVQGPQETQYF
CDR3nt: TGTGCCAGCAGTGTACAGGGGCCCCAAGAGACCCAGTACTTC
abundance: .
v_gene: TRBV2
j_gene: TRBJ2-5
d_gene: TRBD1

CDR3aa: CASSQDEQGLKLFF
CDR3nt: TGCGCCAGCAGCCAAGATGAACAGGGCCTCAAACTGTTTTTT
abundance: once
v_gene: TRBV4-3
j_gene: TRBJ1-4
d_gene: .

CDR3aa: CASSVSHGINEKLFF
CDR3nt: TGTGCCAGCAGTGTCTCACACGGTATCAATGAAAAACTGTTTTTT
abundance: .
v_gene: TRBV6-1
j_gene: TRBJ1-4
d_gene: .

CDR3aa: CASSRGGALDTEAFF
CDR3nt: TGTGCCAGCAGCAGAGGGGGCGCCCTTGACACTGAAGCTTTCTTT
abundance: .
v_gene: TRBV9
j_gene: TRBJ1-1
d_gene: TRBD1

CDR3aa: CASSRTGNEKLFF
CDR3nt: TGTGCCAGCAGCCGGACAGGAAATGAAAAACTGTTTTTT
abundance: .
v_gene: TRBV5-4
j_gene: TRBJ1-4
d_gene: TRBD1

CDR3aa: CASPPLGLRGRTDTQYF
CDR3nt: TGTGCCAGCCCCCCTTTGGGGCTACGGGGGCGCACAGATACGCAGTATTTT
abundance: once
v_gene: TRBV7-9
j_gene: TRBJ2-3
d_gene: .

CDR3aa: CASRPLGNQETQYF
CDR3nt: TGTGCCAGCAGACCACTGGGTAACCAAGAGACCCAGTACTTC
abundance: .
v_gene: TRBV11-2
j_gene: TRBJ2-5
d_gene: .

CDR3aa: CASSRTRDGQETQYF
CDR3nt: TGTGCCAGCAGTCGGACGCGGGACGGCCAAGAGACCCAGTACTTC
abundance: few
v_gene: TRBV6-5
j_gene: TRBJ2-5
d_gene: .

CDR3aa: CASSFSIGELFF
CDR3nt: TGCGCCAGCAGCTTTTCAATCGGGGAGCTGTTTTTT
abundance: .
v_gene: TRBV5-1
j_gene: TRBJ2-2
d_gene: .

CDR3aa: CASSKGAIGLNTEAFF
CDR3nt: TGTGCCAGCAGCAAGGGGGCGATAGGCTTGAACACTGAAGCTTTCTTT
abundance: .
v_gene: TRBV21-1
j_gene: TRBJ1-1
d_gene: .

CDR3aa: CASSFGGITSEQYF
CDR3nt: TGTGCCAGCAGTTTCGGGGGTATCACCAGCGAGCAGTACTTC
abundance: .
v_gene: TRBV27
j_gene: TRBJ2-7
d_gene: .

CDR3aa: CASAKEGLAFF
CDR3nt: TGTGCCAGTGCCAAGGAGGGGTTGGCTTTCTTT
abundance: .
v_gene: TRBV19
j_gene: TRBJ1-1
d_gene: .